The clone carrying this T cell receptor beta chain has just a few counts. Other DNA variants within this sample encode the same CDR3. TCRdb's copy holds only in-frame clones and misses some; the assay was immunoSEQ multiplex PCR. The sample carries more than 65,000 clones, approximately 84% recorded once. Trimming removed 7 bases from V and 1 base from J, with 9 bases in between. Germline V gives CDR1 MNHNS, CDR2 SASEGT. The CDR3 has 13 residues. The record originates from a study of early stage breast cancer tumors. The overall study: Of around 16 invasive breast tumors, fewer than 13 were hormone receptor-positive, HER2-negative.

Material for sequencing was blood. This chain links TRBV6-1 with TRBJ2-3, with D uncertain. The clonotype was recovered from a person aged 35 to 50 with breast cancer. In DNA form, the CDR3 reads TGTGCCAGCAATTTTCAAGGCACAGATACGCAGTATTTT. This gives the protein CASNFQGTDTQYF.